Below are 13 T cell receptor beta chains sequenced from a single sample in a study of blood T cell repertoires in COVID-19. TCRdb's copy holds only in-frame clones and misses some; the assay was immunoSEQ multiplex PCR. The sample consists of nearly 300,000 clones, approximately 88% of them appearing once. Sequenced input: peripheral blood. These receptors all stem from a human donor with COVID-19, enrolled during active disease. The donor label of this sample is uncertain.

V is TRBV6-5 and J is TRBJ1-2, with 7 bases aligning to TRBD1. CDR3 size: 15 residues. The germline V gene encodes CDR1 MNHEY and CDR2 SVGAGI. V lost 6 bases and J lost 6; bases outside the gene matches: 13. CDR3 amino acids: CASRPQGRIQDGYTF. Written as DNA, the CDR3 is TGTGCCAGCAGACCACAGGGGAGGATACAAGATGGCTACACCTTC.

The table lists this clone with a few counts. This chain connects TRBV27 to TRBJ2-1; possibly TRBD1 for D (5 bases). This CDR3 comprises 16 residues. V lost 3 bases, J lost 3 bases, and 15 bases lay in between. Germline V lookup: CDR1 MNHEY, CDR2 SMNVEV (reference sequence). In DNA form, the CDR3 reads TGTGCCAGCAGTTTGGGGCAACCCCACTACTACAATGAGCAGTTCTTC. It encodes CASSLGQPHYYNEQFF.

The table lists this clone with a few counts. V is TRBV7-9 and J is TRBJ1-2; no firm D call. The CDR3 is 14 residues long. Germline CDR1 and CDR2: SEHNR and FQNEAQ (reference sequence). V gave up 1 base and J gave up 7 bases, with 13 bases separating them. CDR3 in amino acids: CASSLDLFGSGYTF. CDR3 coding DNA: TGTGCCAGCAGCTTAGATCTGTTCGGGAGTGGCTACACCTTC.

The chain recombines TRBV28 with TRBJ1-2; a weak D match, TRBD1 (6 bases). Trimming shortened V by 5 bases and J by 4 bases, and 14 bases separated the two germline ends. CDR1 is MDHEN and CDR2 is SYDVKM in the germline V gene. The CDR3 has 14 amino acids. The CDR3 region is CASSLLGGAYGYTF. DNA of the CDR3: TGTGCCAGCAGTCTATTAGGGGGGGCCTATGGCTACACCTTC.

The chain combines TRBV2 with TRBJ2-5; 11 nucleotides agree with TRBD1. Trimming removed 5 bases from V and 4 bases from J; junction bases left unmatched: 6. The CDR3 length is 15 residues. In germline, CDR1 is SNHLY, CDR2 FYNNEI. The DNA of the CDR3 is TGTGCCAGCAGTATGGGACAGGGGGTTCGAGAGACCCAGTACTTC. Its translation is CASSMGQGVRETQYF.

The chain joins TRBV6-1 to TRBJ1-2; 8 nucleotides match TRBD1. The V segment lost 0 bases and the J segment 6 bases; nucleotides outside the gene matches: 6. The CDR3 totals 15 residues. The V gene's germline CDR1 is MNHNS and CDR2 SASEGT. The CDR3 sequence is CASSEAPGGVNGYTF. CDR3 nucleotides: TGTGCCAGCAGTGAAGCGCCAGGGGGCGTCAATGGCTACACCTTC.

The rearrangement uses TRBV7-9 and TRBJ1-1; no clear D gene. The CDR3 loop spans 13 amino acids. V shed 2 bases and J shed 5 bases, with 9 bases lying between them. Per the germline V gene, CDR1 is SEHNR and CDR2 is FQNEAQ (reference sequence). CDR3 amino acids: CASSLYELTEAFF. CDR3 DNA: TGTGCCAGCAGCTTATACGAACTTACTGAAGCTTTCTTT.

This clone has just one count. The chain joins TRBV5-1 to TRBJ2-5; TRBD1 might be the D (6 bases). Trimming removed 4 bases at V and 2 bases at J, with 9 bases between. This CDR3 comprises 13 residues. Germline CDR1 and CDR2: SGHRS and YFSETQ. CDR3: CASSVGQQETQYF. DNA of the CDR3: TGCGCCAGCAGCGTTGGACAGCAAGAGACCCAGTACTTC. The variable domain in full, with the rest retrieved from reference TRBV5-1 and TRBJ2-5, is KAGVTQTPRYLIKTRGQQVTLSCSPISGHRSVSWYQQTPGQGLQFLFEYFSETQRNKGNFPGRFSGRQFSNSRSEMNVSTLELGDSALYLCASSVGQQETQYFGPGTRLLVL.

V usage is TRBV6-6 and J usage is TRBJ2-3, with D maybe TRBD2 (6 bases). Deletions cut 7 bases from V and 2 bases from J, with 22 bases between. Germline assignment: CDR1 MNHNY and CDR2 SVGAGI (reference sequence). The CDR3 contains 17 residues. As DNA, the CDR3 is TGTGCCAGCACTCGCATTCGGGAGCACCGGAACACAGATACGCAGTATTTT. Its translation: CASTRIREHRNTDTQYF.

The CDR3 DNA sequence: TGTGCTAGTGGTTTGGCTCGGACAGGGGGTGAGACCCAGTACTTC. Translated, it gives CASGLARTGGETQYF. J is TRBJ2-5 and V is TRBV12-5; 10 bases are shared with TRBD1. Germline assignment: CDR1 LGHNT and CDR2 FRNRAP. The CDR3 has 15 amino acids. Trimming at V came to 1 base and at J to 5 bases, leaving 4 bases not matched to a gene.

This clone appeared once. The chain carries TRBV2 and TRBJ2-1; TRBD2 matches at 15 bases. V was pared by 5 bases and J by 0 bases, with 14 bases of the junction left unmatched. CDR3 length equals 21 residues. Germline values: CDR1 SNHLY, CDR2 FYNNEI. In nucleotides, the CDR3 is TGTGCCAGCAGTACCATATGGACTAGCGGGAGGGACTCAAGCTCCTACAATGAGCAGTTCTTC. Encoded protein: CASSTIWTSGRDSSSYNEQFF.

The chain is built from TRBV29-1 and TRBJ2-7, with D possibly TRBD2 on 6 matching bases. V lost 5 bases, J lost 10 bases, and 15 bases lay in between. Germline CDR1 reads SQVTM; CDR2 reads ANQGSEA. This CDR3 contains 11 residues. The CDR3, as DNA: TGCAGCGTTCGGCCTAGCGAAACCCAGTACTTC. Its protein product is CSVRPSETQYF.

V gene TRBV9 combines with J gene TRBJ2-2, with D perhaps matching TRBD2 (5 bases). Between the trimmed V and J ends, which lost 2 bases and 0 bases, there was a span of 11 bases. This CDR3 is built from 16 residues. Looked up from germline, CDR1 is SGDLS and CDR2 is YYNGEE. The DNA of the CDR3 is TGTGCCAGCAGCGTTAGCGTAGTCGCGAACACCGGGGAGCTGTTTTTT. Translating it yields CASSVSVVANTGELFF.